This T cell receptor (beta chain) stems from a study of cytomegalovirus exposure and HLA in healthy donors (dated by TCRdb to the late 2010s). A note on the overall study: According to an earlier analysis of 550 to 750 of the donors, roughly 180 million T cells yielded roughly 100 million unique TCR beta sequences and about 300 Gb of sequence data. An early release that covered about 600 HLA-typed donors contained around 300 gigabases of sequencing data and tens of millions of unique TCR sequences. Of the roughly 400 genotyped donors, 70% to 90% were placed in the genetic ancestry cluster associated with self-reported Caucasian donors. The study aimed to test whether signatures of past pathogen exposure could be identified by cataloging public T cell receptors. The T cell repertoires of several hundred subjects were profiled by immunosequencing and related to cytomegalovirus serostatus. A separate validation cohort of 90 to 150 different subjects was used in addition to the roughly 670-subject first cohort. To predict cytomegalovirus infection status, the study combined high-throughput TCR immunosequencing, statistical association of individual TCRs with disease status, and machine learning. To study patterns of TCR occurrence, a later analysis re-analyzed previously published TCR beta repertoires from 666 donors and added high-resolution HLA genotyping. In the later analysis, no new phenotypic data were used to find candidate immune exposures; instead, reliance was placed on TCR beta sequences and their occurrence across donors. An earlier analysis of several hundred of the donors used high-throughput TCR beta sequencing to judge whether each TCR beta V gene segment behaved as functional or pseudogenic. Donor age, sex, ethnicity and CMV serostatus were collected together with the repertoire data. In a later genetic analysis, genome-wide SNP genotypes for about three fifths of the roughly 670 donors were used, and that subset was treated as a discovery cohort. Every repertoire in the discovery cohort had been generated on one and the same sequencing platform. HLA typing included class I and class II loci at four-digit resolution. Typing coverage differed by locus: A, B, C, DRB1 and DQB1 were typed in about 620-630 donors, DQA1 in about 510, DPA1 in some 610, and DPB1 in 400 to 490. Several DR-DQ haplotypes were handled as single units for association and clustering because linkage in the cohort was strong. On average, roughly 250,000 unique TCR beta nucleotide sequences were sequenced per donor among a few hundred genotyped donors of the cohort, with around 19% of those sequences being non-productive.

The cohort consisted of 666 healthy bone marrow donors. At the time of sampling, all cohort members were nominally healthy, though unrecorded immune exposures were likely present. The donor was CMV seropositive and belonged to the group of a few hundred seropositive cohort members. Each donor provided a peripheral blood sample, and peripheral blood mononuclear cells were used for TCR beta sequencing. The Qiagen DNeasy Blood Extraction Kit was used to extract genomic DNA from the blood cell samples. About this clone: No antigen is known for it. No base qualities exist here, and no much larger clone lies one base off it.

The library was generated by the immunoSEQ multiplex PCR assay. For the multiplex PCR, a mixture combining 60 forward primers for TCR Vbeta segments and 13 reverse primers for TCR Jbeta segments was used. The CDR3 region of rearranged TCR beta genes was amplified from genomic DNA by a multiplex PCR assay. The Illumina HiSeq System was used to sequence the amplified TCR beta libraries as 87-base-pair reads. As for how the authors treated the data: A later analysis tallied around 80 million unique TCR beta chains across the 640 or so repertoires, and approximately 11 million of those chains were shared by two or more donors. To remove PCR and sequencing errors, raw reads were error-corrected and collapsed into unique sequences using a nearest-neighbor algorithm that merged closely related sequences. Alignment of CDR3 sequences to IMGT reference sequences was used to assign V, D and J gene segments. For a sequence to be retained, a match of at least six nucleotides to both a V gene segment and a J gene segment was required. Rearrangements were classified as productive when the CDR3 lacked stop codons and remained in frame with V and J, and all other rearrangements were classified as non-productive. Following IMGT convention, CDR3 was defined as the stretch from the second conserved V-encoded cysteine to the conserved J-encoded phenylalanine. The earlier analysis of 550 to 650 of the donors excluded any sequence lacking an unambiguous match to a single V gene segment. In an earlier analysis of several hundred of the donors, V segments were called functional above 56.7% productive rearrangements and were called segregating when the between-donor standard deviation exceeded 5%. A statistical classification framework was developed to diagnose cytomegalovirus status using the catalog of TCR beta chain sequences. In a later analysis, V and J genes were assigned by comparing TCR nucleotide sequences against IMGT/GENE-DB human TR gene sequences. In a later analysis, CDR3 sequences and most-parsimonious VDJ recombination scenarios were assigned using the TCRdist pipeline. A later analysis defined each TCR beta chain by its CDR3 amino acid sequence plus V-gene family, and excluded reads lacking a unique V-gene family. A later analysis removed 500 to 650 highly shared, low-generation-probability nucleotide sequences to deal with suspected cross-contamination and a sequencing artifact. In a later analysis, a clonal expansion index for each public chain was calculated from normalized within-repertoire ranks of inferred template counts. In a later analysis, generation probabilities were computed with a VDJ recombination model fitted to out-of-frame rearrangements, and the resulting probabilities were checked against IGoR. In a later analysis, TCR-TCR, TCR-HLA and TCR-CMV co-occurrence was scored with hypergeometric tests, and a repertoire-size bias correction was applied to TCR pairs. A later analysis estimated false discovery rates by permuting HLA or CMV assignments 20 times. In a later analysis, co-occurring TCRs were grouped with DBSCAN, and TCRdist sequence similarity was added when clustering was performed within HLA-allele-positive subsets. Repertoires with fewer than 30,000 or more than 120,000 public chains, plus five repertoires with anomalous nucleotide sharing, were excluded from co-occurrence clustering. Drawn from immuneACCESS, this table holds only the in-frame rearrangements with V and J called that TCRdb kept. Clones are partly lost; checked studies trace under half to an unresolved V gene and leave the rest unexplained. That table furnishes V, J and clone size, whereas the DNA furnished D and trimming. Across this sample there are over 150,000 clones, with approximately 80% seen only once. The ten largest clones represent 10% to 15% of the sample.

Points the paper makes about the study in general: Most CMV-associated TCR beta chains appeared to be HLA-restricted in a later analysis, and the HLA associations seemed to be driven largely by CMV exposure. A few of the identified cytomegalovirus-associated TCR beta chains were confirmed in vitro to be specific for cytomegalovirus antigens. The authors suggested that the approach could potentially be generalized to other disease states and immunological phenotypes. When HLA alleles, especially DR and DQ, strongly co-occurred, attributing TCR associations to individual alleles was difficult. In a later analysis, the rate of TCR association differed among HLA loci, with DRB1 alleles having the most associated TCRs and HLA-C alleles having the fewest. In a later genetic analysis, fewer N-insertions in productive TCRs were reported among donors in an Asian-associated ancestry cluster than the 666-donor mean. The study listed 150 to 200 TCR beta chains as associated with cytomegalovirus. Immune exposure information for the cohort was limited to CMV serostatus. A later analysis associated about 18,000 TCR beta sequences with specific HLA alleles at a false discovery rate of 0.05. Several of the top co-occurrence clusters appeared to be linked to parvovirus B19, influenza, CMV and Epstein-Barr virus, according to a later analysis. A further reported finding was that TCR beta sequences accurately predicted the HLA-A and HLA-B alleles for most subjects in the first cohort. A later genetic analysis associated a missense DCLRE1C variant with V-gene and J-gene trimming of TCR beta chains, and an independent cohort replicated the association. In an earlier analysis of fewer than 700 of the donors, most TCR beta V segments appeared in productive rearrangements about 87% or about 30% of the time, broadly matching IMGT annotations. Correlated functional status among segregating V segments might be attributable to linkage disequilibrium, but an unknown experimental factor could not be ruled out. This cohort had only TCR beta chains sequenced, and the lack of alpha or paired-chain data limited which features could be detected. Across donors, most TCR sequences were observed very rarely, whereas some public TCRs were present in many individuals. In a later analysis, HLA-associated TCR beta chains were found to be more clonally expanded and to have lower generation probabilities than equally common non-associated chains. A cluster of highly shared sequence variants was judged likely to be a technical artifact of the sequencing pipeline. Presence/absence analyses assumed roughly uniform sequencing depth across donors, an assumption that may not hold. Because counts were too low, 15 to 20 rarely observed V segments, including chromosome 9 orphons, were excluded from the earlier analysis of about 500 of the donors. Because HLA typing was missing for some donors at each locus, association tests included only the typed subset. The classifier was reported to diagnose cytomegalovirus status with high specificity and sensitivity in both the original cohort and the validation cohort.

The sample was PBMCs. This TCR came from a man aged 25 to 40 in good health and CMV-seropositive.

For the CDR3, the sequence is CASGRETQYF. The DNA sequence is given as TGTGCCAGCGGGAGGGAGACCCAGTACTTC. The chain is made from TRBV6-5 and TRBJ2-5; a weak D assignment points to TRBD2 (6 bases agree). CDR1 and CDR2 (MNHEY, SVGAGI) derive from the germline V gene. The CDR3 holds 10 amino acids from the cysteine to the phenylalanine. Only the CDR3 part of the read is kept: 30 bases, read in frame from the first base. V is cut by 8 bases and J by 5 bases, and the space between the germline ends is 6 bases.